These 6 T cell receptor beta chains share one sample of origin, sequenced in a study of blood T cell repertoires in COVID-19. TCRdb's table, derived via immunoSEQ multiplex PCR, lists solely in-frame clones and lacks some. The profile covers a few hundred thousand clones, with roughly 85% appearing a single time and 6.6% taken by the ten largest. The sample consisted of PBMCs or T cells enriched from blood (not recorded which). The receptors shown here come from a woman aged 50 to 60 who had been exposed to COVID-19.

There are many counts of this clone. The CDR3 loop reads CASSQRAGHRNTEAFF. The CDR3 nucleotides are TGTGCCAGCAGCCAAAGGGCGGGGCATCGGAACACTGAAGCTTTCTTT. This chain links TRBV14 with TRBJ1-1; D is possibly TRBD1 (5 bases). This CDR3 is 16 amino acids long. V lost 2 bases and J lost 1, with 14 bases in between. Germline V lookup: CDR1 SGHDN, CDR2 FVKESK. Together with reference TRBV14 and TRBJ1-1, the CDR3 gives the full variable domain: EAGVTQFPSHSVIEKGQTVTLRCDPISGHDNLYWYRRVMGKEIKFLLHFVKESKQDESGMPNNRFLAERTGGTYSTLKVQPAELEDSGVYFCASSQRAGHRNTEAFFGQGTRLTVV.

This clone has just one count. CDR3 sequence (DNA): TGTGCCTGGAACCCAACTCTAGCGGGGGGGCCAGGTGAGCAGTTCTTC. Translated, it gives CAWNPTLAGGPGEQFF. The V call is TRBV30, the J call TRBJ2-1; 12 bases are a match to TRBD2. The CDR3 loop spans 16 amino acids. Trimming removed 4 bases from V and 9 bases from J; junction bases left unmatched: 13. Germline lookup yields CDR1 GTSNPN and CDR2 SVGIG (reference sequence).

The rearrangement uses TRBV3-1 (or the pseudogene TRBV3-2) and TRBJ1-2; tentative D call: TRBD1 (5 bases). The germline V and J ends were trimmed by 0 bases and 3 bases, with 14 bases remaining between them. This CDR3 region has 16 residues. Germline assignment: CDR1 LGHDT and CDR2 YNNKEL (reference sequence). The CDR3: CASSQEGAGRDYGYTF. The DNA of the CDR3 is TGTGCCAGCAGCCAAGAAGGGGCAGGGAGGGACTATGGCTACACCTTC.

The chain recombines TRBV20-1 with TRBJ2-5, with D possibly being TRBD1 (5 bases). CDR3 length: 12 residues. Trimming shortened V by 3 bases and J by 7 bases, and 12 bases separated the two germline ends. Per the germline V gene, CDR1 is DFQATT and CDR2 is SNEGSKA (reference sequence). The CDR3 spells CSASKEDRTQYF. In DNA form, the CDR3 reads TGCAGTGCTAGTAAGGAAGACAGGACCCAGTACTTC.

This clone has a handful of counts. The chain has TRBV11-2 and TRBJ1-3, with D perhaps TRBD1 (5 bases). Trimming removed 4 bases at V and 3 bases at J, with 22 bases between. Germline loops: CDR1 SGHAT, CDR2 FQNNGV. The length of the CDR3 is 18 residues. This CDR3 is CASSSTGPGGGGGNTIYF. Written as DNA, the CDR3 is TGTGCCAGCAGCTCAACAGGACCGGGAGGAGGAGGTGGAAACACCATATATTTT.

The gene calls are TRBV19 and TRBJ1-5; weak D call: TRBD1 (5 bases). Germline V gene data show CDR1 as LNHDA and CDR2 as SQIVND (reference sequence). V was pared by 3 bases and J by 5 bases, with 20 bases between. The CDR3 is 17 residues long. The CDR3 coding sequence is TGTGCCAGTAGTATCAGAGGTTCCGGAGGGGCCCATCAGCCCCAGCATTTT. Its protein product is CASSIRGSGGAHQPQHF.